This TCR beta chain originates from a study of cytomegalovirus exposure and HLA in healthy donors. The study's findings and limits: TCR clusters originating in the first cohort tended to co-occur in the roughly 120 validation repertoires, according to a later analysis.

To note about this clone: The antigen is undetermined.

Here immunoSEQ multiplex PCR was the method, and the copy in TCRdb shows in-frame clones only, minus some. The sample consists of 330,000 or so clones, more than 80% of them appearing once. CDR1 is LNHDA, CDR2 SQIVND, per germline (reference sequence). The length of the CDR3 is 14 residues. With 7 bases removed from V and 4 bases from J, the gap between germline ends came to 16 bases. The sequence was collected from a woman between 18 and 29 years old in good health and CMV-seronegative. The sample comprised PBMCs. This chain connects TRBV19 to TRBJ1-2; D perhaps matches TRBD1 (6 bases). CDR3 amino acids: CASTPVDRIYGYTF. DNA for the CDR3: TGTGCCAGTACCCCGGTAGACAGGATCTATGGCTACACCTTC.